This TCR beta chain originates from a study of cytomegalovirus exposure and HLA in healthy donors. The table came from immunoSEQ multiplex PCR; TCRdb's copy has only in-frame clones and leaves some out. The profile shows about 88,000 clones, 84% of them singletons. The sequenced sample was PBMCs. The sequence was obtained from a woman between 18 and 30 years old in good health and CMV-seropositive.

The CDR3, as DNA: TGTGCCAGCAGGTTCTGGGACAGGGGAAATTCACCCCTCCACTTT. Its translation is CASRFWDRGNSPLHF. The chain has TRBV5-6 and TRBJ1-6; 10 bases map to TRBD1. Trimming at V came to 5 bases and at J to 7 bases, leaving 6 bases not matched to a gene. Germline V CDR1 and CDR2: SGHDT, YYEEEE. The CDR3 is made up of 15 amino acids. Based on the CDR3 plus reference TRBV5-6 and TRBJ1-6, the full variable domain is DAGVTQSPTHLIKTRGQQVTLRCSPKSGHDTVSWYQQALGQGPQFIFQYYEEEERQRGNFPDRFSGHQFPNYSSELNVNALLLGDSALYLCASRFWDRGNSPLHFGNGTRLTVT.